One sample yielded the 32 T cell receptor beta chains listed below, sequenced in a study of blood T cells in healthy people across ages. Sample-barcoded 5' priming and a J-beta primer mix drove a second PCR of 7 to 11 cycles. One entry per CDR3 protein, called by TCRdb with MiXCR from the 5' RACE reads. The repertoire has about a million distinct CDR3 sequences, more than 30% of them found once; the top ten carry over 10%. Source material: blood. The receptors here all came from a man aged 18 to 30 in good health.

This clonotype was detected ten times or more. V gene TRBV20-1 combines with J gene TRBJ1-2; no firm D call. In germline, CDR1 is DFQATT, CDR2 SNEGSKA (reference sequence). The CDR3 length is 13 residues. V lost 1 base and J 3 bases, leaving 9 bases between the germline ends. CDR3 sequence reads: CSARGSYHYGYTF. In nucleotides, the CDR3 is TGCAGTGCTAGAGGCAGTTACCACTATGGCTACACCTTC.

The chain recombines TRBV7-2 with TRBJ2-3; 10 positions agree with TRBD2. Germline assignment: CDR1 SGHTA and CDR2 FQGNSA. V lost 7 bases and J lost 6; bases outside the gene matches: 19. The CDR3 length is 18 residues. The CDR3 bases are TGTGCCAGCACCCTCCCCGAGATAGCGGGGGGACGGTCGGATACGCAGTATTTT. Protein product: CASTLPEIAGGRSDTQYF.

Only a few counts were recorded for this clonotype. The gene calls are TRBV9 and TRBJ2-1, with D perhaps TRBD2 (5 bases). The CDR3 consists of 14 residues. The germline V gene encodes CDR1 SGDLS and CDR2 YYNGEE. V lost 3 bases and J lost 2, with 9 bases in between. CDR3 bases: TGTGCCAGCAGCGAGGGAGTCACCTACAATGAGCAGTTCTTC. Residues: CASSEGVTYNEQFF.

The rearrangement joins TRBV5-6 to TRBJ1-1; 10 bases agree with TRBD1. The CDR3 consists of 15 residues. V was pared by 2 bases and J by 4 bases, with 5 bases of the junction left unmatched. CDR1 and CDR2 (germline): SGHDT, YYEEEE. In DNA form, the CDR3 reads TGTGCCAGCAGCTTCGAGACAGGGGGCGGCACTGAAGCTTTCTTT. It is translated as CASSFETGGGTEAFF. The variable domain in full, with the rest retrieved from reference TRBV5-6 and TRBJ1-1, is DAGVTQSPTHLIKTRGQQVTLRCSPKSGHDTVSWYQQALGQGPQFIFQYYEEEERQRGNFPDRFSGHQFPNYSSELNVNALLLGDSALYLCASSFETGGGTEAFFGQGTRLTVV.

This clonotype was picked up a small number of times. The chain links TRBV7-2 to TRBJ2-2; D unclear. With 5 bases removed from V and 1 base from J, the gap between germline ends came to 8 bases. The CDR3 runs to 14 residues. CDR1 is SGHTA and CDR2 is FQGNSA in the germline V gene. The CDR3 spells CASSLIRNTGELFF. For the CDR3, the DNA is TGTGCCAGCAGCCTCATAAGGAACACCGGGGAGCTGTTTTTT.

The gene calls are TRBV5-5 and TRBJ2-7; D assignment may be TRBD1 or TRBD2 (5 bases each). The ends were cut back, 0 bases at V and 5 bases at J, with 9 bases in the middle. Looked up from germline, CDR1 is SGHKS and CDR2 is YYEKEE (reference sequence). The CDR3 runs to 13 residues. The CDR3 DNA reads TGTGCCAGCAGCTTGGTGGGACCCGACGAGCAGTACTTC. This encodes CASSLVGPDEQYF.

On this clonotype: It may be a read error: a sequence one base away is much more abundant. The chain recombines TRBV29-1 with TRBJ2-1, with D perhaps matching TRBD1 (5 bases). Germline values: CDR1 SQVTM, CDR2 ANQGSEA. Trimming took off 1 base at V and 2 bases at J, with 12 bases between the two ends. This CDR3 has 15 amino acids. CDR3 bases: TGCAGCGTTGAAGGTACAACCAGGGCCTACAATGAGCAGTTCTTC. Its protein is CSVEGTTRAYNEQFF.

This clonotype was counted a few times. The chain couples TRBV7-2 to TRBJ2-3, with 9 nucleotides matching TRBD2. The CDR3 has 18 amino acids. The V gene end was trimmed by 1 base and the J gene end by 1 base; junction bases not matched to a gene: 9. CDR1 and CDR2 from the germline V gene are SGHTA and FQGNSA. The CDR3 DNA reads as TGTGCCAGCAGCTTAGGGGGTAGCGGGGGTATCGGCACAGATACGCAGTATTTT. Protein: CASSLGGSGGIGTDTQYF. The full variable domain, completed using reference TRBV7-2 and TRBJ2-3, is GAGVSQSPSNKVTEKGKDVELRCDPISGHTALYWYRQSLGQGLEFLIYFQGNSAPDKSGLPSDRFSAERTGGSVSTLTIQRTQQEDSAVYLCASSLGGSGGIGTDTQYFGPGTRLTVL.

This clonotype showed up just once. This chain links TRBV27 with TRBJ1-1; D unclear. CDR3 length: 14 amino acids. Germline-derived CDR1 and CDR2 are MNHEY and SMNVEV (reference sequence). V lost 6 bases, J lost 3 bases, and 14 bases lay in between. CDR3 coding DNA: TGTGCCAGCAGCCGCCAAGACTTATACACTGAAGCTTTCTTT. Translation gives CASSRQDLYTEAFF.

The genes are TRBV4-3 and TRBJ2-2; no clear D gene. V was trimmed by 3 bases and J by 5 bases, leaving 16 bases between them. Germline values: CDR1 LGHNA, CDR2 YSLEER. The CDR3 extends over 16 amino acids. The CDR3 DNA reads as TGCGCCAGCAGCCAGAAAAGTCAGGTCAGGACCGGGGAGCTGTTTTTT. The encoded protein is CASSQKSQVRTGELFF.

This chain uses TRBV4-3 with TRBJ1-2; D gene uncertain. The ends were cut back, 0 bases at V and 3 bases at J, with 14 bases in the middle. The CDR3 length is 16 residues. Germline V CDR1 and CDR2: LGHNA, YSLEER. In nucleotides, the CDR3 is TGCGCCAGCAGCCAAGATGGGAACTTTGATGACTATGGCTACACCTTC. Translation: CASSQDGNFDDYGYTF.

The V call is TRBV6-2 or TRBV6-3, the J call TRBJ1-6, with a weak D call TRBD1 (5 bases). CDR3 size: 14 residues. Germline V gives CDR1 MNHEY, CDR2 SVGEGT. Trimming pared 6 bases from V and 7 bases from J, leaving 13 bases between. Written as DNA, the CDR3 is TGTGCCAGCAGCCCCAGGGCTCCCAATTCACCCCTCCACTTT. This codes for CASSPRAPNSPLHF.

This chain joins TRBV30 and TRBJ1-1; D uncertain. The V gene lost 8 bases and the J gene lost 3 bases, with 13 bases spanning the gap. The V gene's germline CDR1 is GTSNPN and CDR2 SVGIG (reference sequence). The CDR3 contains 12 residues. The CDR3 reads CAGNGEYTEAFF. The CDR3 nucleotides are TGTGCCGGGAACGGGGAGTACACTGAAGCTTTCTTT.

The V and J genes are TRBV6-5 and TRBJ1-5; 7 nucleotides agree with TRBD1. CDR1 is MNHEY and CDR2 is SVGAGI in the germline V gene. V lost 5 bases, J lost 5 bases, and 9 bases stayed unmatched. The CDR3 consists of 15 residues. This chain's CDR3 is CASSTQQGSHQPQHF. The CDR3 DNA is TGTGCCAGCAGTACACAACAGGGGAGCCATCAGCCCCAGCATTTT.

J is TRBJ2-1 and V is TRBV14, with 10 bases aligning to TRBD2. The CDR3 consists of 17 residues. The germline V gene has CDR1 SGHDN and CDR2 FVKESK. With V trimmed by 4 bases and J by 0 bases, 6 bases remained unmatched. The CDR3 DNA follows: TGTGCCAGCAGCCCCGAACTAGCGGGGCCCTCCTACAATGAGCAGTTCTTC. The encoded protein is CASSPELAGPSYNEQFF.

The rearrangement links TRBV3-1 to TRBJ2-1; TRBD1 aligns across 7 bases. Losses at the gene ends were 0 bases for V and 10 bases for J; bases not matched to a gene: 3. The CDR3 consists of 13 residues. Germline loops: CDR1 LGHDT, CDR2 YNNKEL (reference sequence). The CDR3 spells CASSQDKGAEQFF. Here the CDR3 DNA reads TGTGCCAGCAGCCAAGATAAGGGGGCAGAGCAGTTCTTC.

This clonotype was counted between two and nine times. CDR3 sequence: CSVEVGSRDGGYTF. The CDR3 DNA follows: TGCAGCGTTGAAGTTGGGAGCAGGGACGGCGGCTACACCTTC. V is TRBV29-1 and J is TRBJ1-2; maybe TRBD1 (5 bases). Per germline, CDR1 SQVTM and CDR2 ANQGSEA. CDR3 length: 14 amino acids. V was trimmed by 1 base and J by 8 bases, leaving 17 bases between them.

The chain couples TRBV5-1 to TRBJ2-7; D remains unclear. Between the trimmed V and J ends, which lost 4 bases and 6 bases, there was a span of 23 bases. CDR1 is SGHRS, CDR2 YFSETQ, per germline. CDR3 size: 16 residues. The chain's CDR3 is CASSAMSMSRDCEQYF. The CDR3 nucleotides read TGCGCCAGCAGCGCCATGAGCATGAGCCGAGACTGCGAGCAGTACTTC. Supplemented by reference TRBV5-1 and TRBJ2-7, the full variable domain reads KAGVTQTPRYLIKTRGQQVTLSCSPISGHRSVSWYQQTPGQGLQFLFEYFSETQRNKGNFPGRFSGRQFSNSRSEMNVSTLELGDSALYLCASSAMSMSRDCEQYFGPGTRLTVT.

The V and J genes are TRBV9 and TRBJ1-1; D ambiguous. Germline lookup yields CDR1 SGDLS and CDR2 YYNGEE. Trimming took off 0 bases at V and 5 bases at J, with 14 bases between the two ends. CDR3 size: 15 residues. Here the CDR3 reads CASSVVTAGWTEAFF. For the CDR3, the DNA is TGTGCCAGCAGCGTAGTTACAGCAGGATGGACTGAAGCTTTCTTT.

Worth noting for this clonotype: A read error may be the cause here, since a much bigger clone is one base away. The chain is built from TRBV20-1 and TRBJ2-3, with 9 nucleotides matching TRBD2. The V gene's germline CDR1 is DFQATT and CDR2 SNEGSKA (reference sequence). This CDR3 contains 15 residues. The CDR3 spells CGARDLAGAADTQYF. CDR3 coding DNA: TGCGGTGCTAGAGATTTAGCGGGGGCGGCAGATACGCAGTATTTT.

The chain joins TRBV2 to TRBJ1-4, with D possibly TRBD1 on 6 matching bases. Trimming left V 5 bases short and J 1 base short, with 11 bases between. The CDR3 is 15 amino acids. CDR1 SNHLY and CDR2 FYNNEI come from the germline V gene. CDR3 coding DNA: TGTGCCAGCAGTCTTACAGGGATAACTAATGAAAAACTGTTTTTT. Its protein product is CASSLTGITNEKLFF.

This clonotype has a handful of counts. The V call is TRBV7-2, the J call TRBJ1-5, with D perhaps TRBD1 (5 bases). The CDR3 runs 17 residues. The V and J ends lost 3 bases and 6 bases respectively, with 21 bases between them. CDR1 SGHTA and CDR2 FQGNSA come from the germline V gene. The CDR3 reads CASSFSRDPSQVQPQHF. The CDR3 DNA reads TGTGCCAGCAGCTTCTCCCGGGACCCCTCACAGGTTCAGCCCCAGCATTTT. Filled out from reference TRBV7-2 and TRBJ1-5, the complete variable domain reads GAGVSQSPSNKVTEKGKDVELRCDPISGHTALYWYRQSLGQGLEFLIYFQGNSAPDKSGLPSDRFSAERTGGSVSTLTIQRTQQEDSAVYLCASSFSRDPSQVQPQHFGDGTRLSIL.

The V call is TRBV11-2, the J call TRBJ2-4, with D perhaps given as TRBD1 or TRBD2 (5 bases each). The germline V gene has CDR1 SGHAT and CDR2 FQNNGV. V was shortened by 5 bases and J by 7 bases, with 9 bases between the two germline ends. The CDR3 totals 12 residues. The CDR3 DNA is TGTGCCAGCAGCGGGGGAGCCAACATTCAGTACTTC. The encoded protein is CASSGGANIQYF.

This clonotype has a single count. The chain recombines TRBV20-1 with TRBJ2-5; D might be TRBD2 (6 bases). The length of the CDR3 is 14 residues. Trimming removed 0 bases from V and 11 bases from J, with 19 bases in between. Germline CDR1 DFQATT, CDR2 SNEGSKA (reference sequence). Here the CDR3 DNA reads TGCAGTGCTAGAGATCCTAGCCGGGGGAATGAGCAGTACTTC. Protein sequence: CSARDPSRGNEQYF.

The chain carries TRBV12-3 or TRBV12-4 and TRBJ1-1; D is possibly TRBD1 (5 bases). Deletions cut 7 bases from V and 3 bases from J, with 6 bases between. CDR3 length: 11 amino acids. The CDR3 spells CASMGDTEAFF. As DNA, the CDR3 is TGTGCCAGCATGGGGGACACTGAAGCTTTCTTT.

The chain links TRBV10-3 to TRBJ2-3; D perhaps matches TRBD1 (5 bases). Per germline, CDR1 ENHRY and CDR2 SYGVKD. Trimming shortened V by 7 bases and J by 7 bases, and 15 bases separated the two germline ends. The CDR3 length is 13 residues. DNA of the CDR3: TGTGCCATCACCCTGACAGAGGAGAATACGCAGTATTTT. Amino acids: CAITLTEENTQYF.

The chain carries TRBV2 and TRBJ2-1; 7 bases fit TRBD2. Germline assignment: CDR1 SNHLY and CDR2 FYNNEI. V was clipped by 6 bases and J by 2 bases; unmatched bases: 4. This CDR3 has 14 amino acids. CDR3 region: CASRNGGAYNEQFF. CDR3 nucleotide sequence: TGTGCCAGCAGGAATGGGGGGGCCTACAATGAGCAGTTCTTC.

This sequence joins TRBV4-2 and TRBJ2-2; the D call may be TRBD1 or TRBD2 (5 bases each). Between the trimmed V and J ends, which lost 3 bases and 6 bases, there was a span of 14 bases. Germline values: CDR1 LGHNA, CDR2 YNFKEQ. The CDR3 covers 15 residues. The CDR3 bases are TGTGCCAGCAGCCAGGGGAGCAGGGTTGCCGGGGAGCTGTTTTTT. Protein: CASSQGSRVAGELFF.

The rearrangement joins TRBV5-5 to TRBJ1-5, with 8 bases identical to TRBD1. J gave up 7 bases and V 0 bases, and 6 bases lay outside the gene matches. The CDR3 has 15 amino acids. Germline assignment: CDR1 SGHKS and CDR2 YYEKEE (reference sequence). The CDR3, as DNA: TGTGCCAGCAGCTTGGAAGGAACAGGGGGACAGCCCCAGCATTTT. The encoded protein is CASSLEGTGGQPQHF. Based on the CDR3 plus reference TRBV5-5 and TRBJ1-5, the full variable domain is DAGVTQSPTHLIKTRGQQVTLRCSPISGHKSVSWYQQVLGQGPQFIFQYYEKEERGRGNFPDRFSARQFPNYSSELNVNALLLGDSALYLCASSLEGTGGQPQHFGDGTRLSIL.

The genes are TRBV20-1 and TRBJ1-5; 7 bases are a match to TRBD1. This CDR3 is 15 amino acids long. V shed 5 bases, J shed 0 bases, and the junction held 7 bases outside the gene matches. Germline CDR1 reads DFQATT; CDR2 reads SNEGSKA (reference sequence). CDR3 sequence: CSAAPRQGSNQPQHF. Written as DNA, the CDR3 is TGCAGTGCTGCCCCCCGACAGGGTAGCAATCAGCCCCAGCATTTT.

This clonotype turned up a few times. This chain uses TRBV10-3 with TRBJ2-1, with 7 bases identical to TRBD1. This CDR3 contains 15 residues. J lost 6 bases, V lost 4 bases, and 9 bases had no gene match. CDR1 and CDR2 from the germline V gene are ENHRY and SYGVKD. DNA of the CDR3: TGTGCCATCAGTGGGTCGACAGGGCAAGGCAATGAGCAGTTCTTC. Its protein is CAISGSTGQGNEQFF.

Only one count was recorded for this clonotype. This may be a read error: a much more frequent sequence differs by one nucleotide. The rearrangement joins TRBV27 to TRBJ1-5; perhaps TRBD1 as D (5 bases). Germline-derived CDR1 and CDR2 are MNHEY and SMNVEV (reference sequence). V lost 4 bases to trimming and J lost 6 bases, with 19 bases between them. The length of the CDR3 is 16 residues. CDR3: CASSSLSQRDPQPQHF. The DNA of the CDR3 is TGTGCCAGCAGTTCCCTATCTCAAAGGGACCCTCAGCCCCAGCATTTT.